Each of the 31 T cell receptor beta chains below was sequenced from the same sample in a study of T cells in women clearing cervical HPV infection. Data came from immunoSEQ multiplex PCR; TCRdb stores just in-frame clones and leaves some out. Listed are around 23,000 clones; 4.5% to 5.5% falls within the top ten. Sample: blood buffy coat. The receptors stem from a woman aged 18 to 75 with a cervical HPV16 infection that either progressed to CIN3+ or cleared (not recorded which).

A note on this clone: One end of the junction is discordant with germline, which a read error may explain. The read ends 3 residues shy of where the CDR3 ends; the end is completed using the germline J gene. The chain joins TRBV7-7 to TRBJ2-4; 12 nucleotides line up with TRBD2. The CDR3 consists of 18 residues. CDR1 SSHAT and CDR2 FNYEAQ come from the germline V gene (reference sequence). The sequenced CDR3 bases are TGTGCTAGCAGCCAAGGAGGACTAGCGGGGCCCCCTGGGGACATT. This codes for CASSQGGLAGPPGDI. The entire CDR3 protein reads CASSQGGLAGPPGDIQYF.

To note about this clone: Read coverage stops 3 residues before the CDR3 terminus; the germline J gene supplies the remainder. The gene calls are TRBV5-1 and TRBJ2-3; a possible D gene is TRBD2 (6 bases). CDR3 size: 15 residues. Germline assignment: CDR1 SGHRS and CDR2 YFSETQ. The CDR3 loop reads CASSFTTSLQETQYF. CDR3 DNA, as far as it was read: TGCGCCAGCAGCTTCACCACTAGCCTCCAAGAGACG.

As for this clone: The CDR3 goes on 3 residues after the read ends, and that part is filled in from the germline J gene. The chain recombines TRBV19 with TRBJ2-4, with 8 nucleotides matching TRBD1. This CDR3 contains 13 residues. CDR1 is LNHDA and CDR2 is SQIVND in the germline V gene (reference sequence). CDR3 region: CASGWTGNYGQYF. The part of the CDR3 DNA that was read is TGTGCCAGTGGCTGGACAGGGAACTATGGT.

Concerning this clone: The CDR3 end is not reached by the read, which stops 3 residues before it; the germline J gene fills it in. The chain recombines TRBV29-1 with TRBJ1-2; TRBD1 is a possible D gene (5 bases). CDR1 and CDR2 (germline): SQVTM, ANQGSEA. The CDR3 sequence is 14 residues long. Trimming left V 4 bases short and J 0 bases short, with 12 bases between. CDR3 sequence: CSVARTNANYGYTF. The DNA read from the CDR3 is TGCAGCGTTGCTCGGACAAACGCTAACTATGGC.

Details on this clone: The read is 3 residues too short to cover the CDR3 end, so that end is filled in from the germline J gene. J is TRBJ1-6 and V is TRBV7-6; D unclear. This CDR3 has 15 residues. Per germline, CDR1 SGHVS and CDR2 FNYEAQ. Trimming shortened V by 5 bases and J by 7 bases, and 15 bases separated the two germline ends. The part of the CDR3 DNA that was read is TGTGCCAGCAGCCCCTTCAGGCTGAGCAATTCACCC. Translating it yields CASSPFRLSNSP. The whole CDR3 sequence reads CASSPFRLSNSPLHF.

Notes on this clone: Read coverage stops 3 residues before the CDR3 terminus; the germline J gene supplies the remainder. The chain has TRBV7-9 and TRBJ1-5, with D perhaps TRBD1 (5 bases). From germline, CDR1 is SEHNR and CDR2 FQNEAQ (reference sequence). Trimming left V 5 bases short and J 4 bases short, with 15 bases between. The CDR3 covers 15 residues. The CDR3 spells CASSLGGVANQPQHF. CDR3 bases read: TGTGCCAGCAGCCTGGGAGGGGTTGCTAATCAGCCC.

CDR3 bases read: TGTGCCAGCAGTTCGGATACAGGGGCCGAG. It yields the protein CASSSDTGAE. The CDR3, in full, reads CASSSDTGAEQYF. The genes are TRBV2 and TRBJ2-7; TRBD1 agrees at 7 bases. The sequenced fragment ends 3 residues before the CDR3 boundary, so the rest is inferred from the germline J gene. The germline CDR1 and CDR2 sequences are SNHLY and FYNNEI. V gave up 5 bases and J gave up 6 bases; unmatched junction bases: 7. The CDR3 totals 13 residues.

Notes on this clone: The read falls 3 residues short of the CDR3 end, and the missing part is taken from the germline J gene. V is TRBV19 and J is TRBJ2-5; 10 bases fit TRBD1. Trimming at V came to 9 bases and at J to 5 bases, leaving 9 bases not matched to a gene. Germline V gene lookup returns CDR1 LNHDA and CDR2 SQIVND (reference sequence). This CDR3 is built from 14 residues. The CDR3 sequence: CASSDRGREETQYF. The CDR3 bases that were read are TGTGCCAGCAGCGACAGGGGGCGCGAGGAGACC.

For this clone: The read ends 3 residues shy of where the CDR3 ends; the end is completed using the germline J gene. This rearrangement joins TRBV2 to TRBJ2-2; maybe TRBD1 (6 bases). Germline V gene lookup returns CDR1 SNHLY and CDR2 FYNNEI. This CDR3 comprises 13 residues. Incomplete CDR3 DNA: TGTGCCAGCAGTGAACTCCCAGGGGAAAAG. As protein: CASSELPGEK. The whole CDR3 sequence reads CASSELPGEKLFF.

In regard to this clone: The read ends 3 residues early relative to the CDR3; the germline J gene fills the gap. The chain has TRBV5-4 and TRBJ1-2; D uncertain. CDR3 size: 12 residues. Germline-derived CDR1 and CDR2 are SGHNT and YYREEE (reference sequence). The ends were cut back, 0 bases at V and 5 bases at J, with 5 bases in the middle. The CDR3 sequence: CASSLGGYGYTF. Partial CDR3 DNA: TGTGCCAGCAGCTTGGGCGGGTATGGC.

As to this clone: The CDR3 end is not reached by the read, which stops 3 residues before it; the germline J gene fills it in. The rearrangement uses TRBV10-1 and TRBJ1-1; 7 bases match TRBD1. The CDR3 extends over 13 amino acids. CDR1 is WNHNN, CDR2 SYGVQD, per germline (reference sequence). The trim removed 8 bases at V and 1 base at J, leaving 4 bases unmatched. The CDR3 is CASAGGPNTEAFF. The DNA read from the CDR3 is TGCGCCAGCGCAGGGGGTCCGAACACTGAA.

On this clone itself: The read terminates 3 residues before the CDR3 end, so the remaining end is supplied by the germline J gene. The genes are TRBV7-9 and TRBJ2-1, with 9 bases fitting TRBD1. Germline loops: CDR1 SEHNR, CDR2 FQNEAQ (reference sequence). CDR3 size: 15 residues. The J segment lost 6 bases and the V segment lost 5 bases, leaving 8 bases of the junction unmatched. CDR3 protein: CASSPGTGRANEQFF. Partial CDR3 DNA: TGTGCCAGCAGCCCAGGGACAGGGCGGGCCAATGAG.

Of note for this clone: The DNA ends 3 residues before the CDR3 does, and the rest of the CDR3 is filled in from the germline J gene. The chain recombines TRBV5-1 with TRBJ2-3; D might be TRBD2 (6 bases). V lost 3 bases and J lost 6, with 14 bases in between. CDR3 length equals 14 residues. Looked up from germline, CDR1 is SGHRS and CDR2 is YFSETQ. CDR3 region: CASSWGLVTDTQYF. The part of the CDR3 DNA that was read is TGCGCCAGCAGCTGGGGACTCGTCACGGATACG. Full variable domain (outside the CDR3, taken from reference TRBV5-1 and TRBJ2-3): KAGVTQTPRYLIKTRGQQVTLSCSPISGHRSVSWYQQTPGQGLQFLFEYFSETQRNKGNFPGRFSGRQFSNSRSEMNVSTLELGDSALYLCASSWGLVTDTQYFGPGTRLTVL.

Turning to this clone: The read ends 3 residues early relative to the CDR3; the germline J gene fills the gap. The chain is built from TRBV11-3 and TRBJ1-2, with 10 bases aligning to TRBD1. CDR1 SGHNT and CDR2 YENEEA come from the germline V gene. The CDR3 runs 15 residues. The CDR3 sequence: CASSKRQGAIDTYTF. The sequenced part of the CDR3 DNA is TGTGCCAGCAGTAAAAGACAGGGGGCCATAGATACC. The whole variable domain, filled in from reference TRBV11-3 and TRBJ1-2, reads EAGVVQSPRYKIIEKKQPVAFWCNPISGHNTLYWYLQNLGQGPELLIRYENEEAVDDSQLPKDRFSAERLKGVDSTLKIQPAELGDSAVYLCASSKRQGAIDTYTFGSGTRLTVV.

Concerning this clone: The DNA ends 3 residues before the CDR3 does, and the rest of the CDR3 is filled in from the germline J gene. The chain couples TRBV10-3 to TRBJ1-5, with 7 bases that match TRBD1. The CDR3 length is 16 residues. After removal of 3 bases from V and 4 bases from J, the junction contained 9 bases not matched to a gene. CDR1 is ENHRY and CDR2 is SYGVKD in the germline V gene. The CDR3: CAISDSRGQKNQPQHF. The CDR3 bases that were read are TGTGCCATCAGTGATTCTAGGGGGCAGAAAAATCAGCCC.

Regarding this clone: A junction boundary mismatches the germline segment, possibly from a read error. The sequence runs out 3 residues before the end of the CDR3; the remainder is reconstructed from the germline J gene. This chain connects TRBV28 to TRBJ2-3, with D perhaps TRBD1 (5 bases). This CDR3 is built from 13 residues. Germline CDR1 MDHEN, CDR2 SYDVKM. The CDR3 is CASCFGATDTQYF. CDR3 DNA (partial): TGTGCCAGCTGTTTTGGGGCGACAGATACG.

Note on this clone: The sequenced fragment ends 3 residues before the CDR3 boundary, so the rest is inferred from the germline J gene. This chain uses TRBV20-1 with TRBJ1-1; possible D gene TRBD1, 5 bases. Per germline, CDR1 DFQATT and CDR2 SNEGSKA (reference sequence). Trimming stripped 5 bases from V and 1 base from J, with 17 bases between. The CDR3 contains 15 residues. CDR3 DNA (partial): TGCAGTGCTCGAAACACGGGACTCACGAACACTGAA. This codes for CSARNTGLTNTE. The whole CDR3 reads CSARNTGLTNTEAFF.

A remark on this clone: The read comes to an end 3 residues before the CDR3 does, leaving the germline J gene to fill in the end. V gene TRBV5-4 combines with J gene TRBJ2-7; unclear D gene. Trimming shortened V by 0 bases and J by 2 bases, and 6 bases separated the two germline ends. This CDR3 comprises 13 residues. Germline V lookup: CDR1 SGHNT, CDR2 YYREEE (reference sequence). The CDR3 loop reads CASSLDAAYEQYF. The part of the CDR3 DNA that was read is TGTGCCAGCAGCTTGGACGCGGCCTACGAG.

Incomplete CDR3 DNA: TGTGCCAGCAGCCCCGATGAGACTCTCCCCGCCGGGGAGACC. It yields the protein CASSPDETLPAGET. The whole CDR3 protein reads CASSPDETLPAGETQYF. The chain carries TRBV7-8 and TRBJ2-5; D gene uncertain. The read is 3 residues too short to cover the CDR3 end, so that end is filled in from the germline J gene. With 5 bases removed from V and 5 bases from J, the gap between germline ends came to 24 bases. This CDR3 has 17 amino acids. Germline V CDR1 and CDR2: SGHVS, FQNEAQ.

To note about this clone: The sequenced fragment ends 3 residues before the CDR3 boundary, so the rest is inferred from the germline J gene. The rearrangement uses TRBV5-1 and TRBJ2-3; tentatively, D is TRBD1 (5 bases). Germline V CDR1 and CDR2: SGHRS, YFSETQ. The V and J ends lost 1 base and 5 bases respectively, with 11 bases between them. There are 14 residues in the CDR3. The sequenced CDR3 bases are TGCGCCAGCAGCTTGCAGGGTGAAGGAGATACG. It is translated as CASSLQGEGDT. The whole CDR3 region reads CASSLQGEGDTQYF.

Notes on this clone: Read coverage stops 3 residues before the CDR3 terminus; the germline J gene supplies the remainder. The chain combines TRBV18 with TRBJ2-3; 13 positions agree with TRBD2. The CDR3 is 15 amino acids. Germline lookup yields CDR1 KGHSH and CDR2 LQKENI. The CDR3 DNA, read in part, is TGTGCCAGCTCCGCGGGACTAGCGGGACGGGAGACG. Protein sequence: CASSAGLAGRET. In full, the CDR3 reads CASSAGLAGRETQYF. Supplemented by reference TRBV18 and TRBJ2-3, the full variable domain reads NAGVMQNPRHLVRRRGQEARLRCSPMKGHSHVYWYRQLPEEGLKFMVYLQKENIIDESGMPKERFSAEFPKEGPSILRIQQVVRGDSAAYFCASSAGLAGRETQYFGPGTRLTVL.

Turning to this clone: The CDR3 end is not reached by the read, which stops 3 residues before it; the germline J gene fills it in. The chain combines TRBV20-1 with TRBJ2-7; D gene unclear. The CDR3 is 13 residues long. V lost 6 bases and J lost 0, with 12 bases in between. The germline V gene has CDR1 DFQATT and CDR2 SNEGSKA (reference sequence). CDR3 sequence: CSANGPGSYEQYF. The sequenced part of the CDR3 DNA is TGCAGTGCCAATGGCCCAGGCTCCTACGAG.

A remark on this clone: Read sequence stops 3 residues before the CDR3 end, and the germline J gene provides the missing end. V usage is TRBV6-2 or TRBV6-3 and J usage is TRBJ2-4; 7 bases agree with TRBD1. This CDR3 is built from 12 residues. Germline V lookup: CDR1 MNHEY, CDR2 SVGEGT. The CDR3 region is CASSYGGQPQYF. The sequenced part of the CDR3 DNA is TGTGCCAGCAGTTATGGGGGACAGCCT.

Comments on this clone: The CDR3 end lies 3 residues beyond the end of the read and is filled in from the germline J gene. The rearrangement links TRBV7-3 to TRBJ2-1; 13 bases agree with TRBD2. Germline lookup yields CDR1 SGHTA and CDR2 FQGTGA. The CDR3 loop spans 15 amino acids. V dropped 4 bases and J dropped 5; count of bases not matched to a gene: 2. CDR3 DNA (partial): TGTGCCAGCAGCTCGACTAGCGGGGGGAACAATGAG. Residues: CASSSTSGGNNE. The whole CDR3 sequence is CASSSTSGGNNEQFF.

With respect to this clone: From the germline J gene comes the end of the CDR3, since the read stops 3 residues before it. The J gene is TRBJ2-7, the V gene TRBV6-2 or TRBV6-3; D possibly corresponds to TRBD2 (5 bases). CDR1 and CDR2 from the germline V gene are MNHEY and SVGEGT. V was pared by 8 bases and J by 0 bases, with 8 bases between. The CDR3 loop spans 12 amino acids. This CDR3 reads CASDEGSYEQYF. CDR3 bases read: TGTGCCAGCGACGAGGGCTCCTACGAG.

The CDR3 sequence: CAITLGTDYGYTF. The covered CDR3 bases are TGTGCCATCACCCTTGGGACAGACTATGGC. This sequence joins TRBV10-3 and TRBJ1-2, with TRBD1 identical over 7 bases. The missing CDR3 end, 3 residues past where the read stops, is filled in from the germline J gene. CDR1 ENHRY and CDR2 SYGVKD come from the germline V gene. There are 13 residues in the CDR3. V shed 7 bases and J 3 bases; nucleotides not matched to a gene: 5.

Turning to this clone: The sequenced fragment ends 3 residues before the CDR3 boundary, so the rest is inferred from the germline J gene. The rearrangement uses TRBV19 and TRBJ2-3, with TRBD1 identical over 7 bases. This CDR3 spans 16 amino acids. Trimming at V came to 5 bases and at J to 0 bases, leaving 8 bases not matched to a gene. Germline CDR1 reads LNHDA; CDR2 reads SQIVND (reference sequence). CDR3 bases read: TGTGCCAGTAGTCCTCTACAGGGGTGGAGCACAGATACG. As protein: CASSPLQGWSTDT. The complete CDR3 reads CASSPLQGWSTDTQYF.

In the case of this clone: The read stops 3 residues short of the end of the CDR3; the missing end is completed from the germline J gene. V usage is TRBV12-3 or TRBV12-4 and J usage is TRBJ2-7, with a possible D match to TRBD2 (5 bases). The CDR3 consists of 12 residues. V was clipped by 5 bases and J by 4 bases, with 9 bases between them. CDR3 bases read: TGTGCCAGCAGTGACGGCGGGTACGAG. Amino acid sequence: CASSDGGYE. The whole CDR3 reads CASSDGGYEQYF.

Comment on this clone: Sequencing ends 3 residues short of the CDR3 end; the germline J gene provides the rest. The chain carries TRBV11-1 and TRBJ1-1; D ambiguous. V was trimmed by 1 base and J by 3 bases, leaving 6 bases between them. Germline CDR1 is SGHAT and CDR2 is FQDESV (reference sequence). This CDR3 is 13 amino acids long. The CDR3 is CASSLGGHTEAFF. The part of the CDR3 DNA that was read is TGTGCCAGCAGCTTAGGAGGGCACACTGAA.

In the case of this clone: The CDR3 end lies 3 residues beyond the end of the read and is filled in from the germline J gene. The rearrangement uses TRBV5-1 and TRBJ2-1; the D gene could be TRBD1 or TRBD2 (5 bases each). Germline V gene lookup returns CDR1 SGHRS and CDR2 YFSETQ. The CDR3 totals 14 residues. V lost 0 bases and J lost 9, with 13 bases in between. CDR3 DNA, as far as it was read: TGCGCCAGCAGCTTGGGAGGGGATTTCAGTGAG. This gives the protein CASSLGGDFSE. The whole CDR3 is CASSLGGDFSEQFF.

With respect to this clone: The CDR3 goes on 3 residues after the read ends, and that part is filled in from the germline J gene. This chain joins TRBV20-1 and TRBJ2-5, with 9 bases that match TRBD1. The CDR3 spans 16 residues. CDR1 is DFQATT, CDR2 SNEGSKA, per germline (reference sequence). Trimming took 3 bases from V and 7 from J; bases not matched to a gene: 15. CDR3 residues: CSASQPGQGPFGTQYF. Incomplete CDR3 DNA: TGCAGTGCTAGTCAACCGGGACAGGGACCCTTTGGGACC.